Given below is one T cell receptor (beta chain) in context. Here immunoSEQ multiplex PCR was the method, and the copy in TCRdb shows in-frame clones only, minus some. The table lists some 57,000 clones, roughly 90% of them singletons. The data stem from a study of blood T cell repertoires in COVID-19. This CDR3 has 18 residues. From germline, CDR1 is SGHTA and CDR2 FQGNSA. The V gene end was trimmed by 2 bases and the J gene end by 0 bases; junction bases not matched to a gene: 9. The sequencing sample was made of peripheral blood. This TCR derives from a human donor in a cohort sampled during active COVID-19. The rearrangement joins TRBV7-2 to TRBJ2-2, with 7 nucleotides matching TRBD2. The CDR3 nucleotides read TGTGCCAGCAGCTTAAAAGGGCTAGCGGCCACGAACACCGGGGAGCTGTTTTTT. Protein sequence: CASSLKGLAATNTGELFF.